This T cell receptor (beta chain) was identified during a study of cytomegalovirus exposure and HLA in healthy donors. Across the study: Researchers previously reported finding roughly 120 million unique TCR beta sequences from approximately 190 million T cells. Study findings and constraints: Data from an earlier analysis indicated that most TCR beta V segments were productive either about 90% or about 30% of the time. Researchers reported in a later analysis that a missense DCLRE1C variant was tied to TCR beta V- and J-gene trimming. A later analysis reportedly identified an Asian-associated ancestry cluster as carrying fewer N-insertions than the 666-donor mean.

The CDR3 runs 13 residues. Trimming took off 2 bases at V and 8 bases at J, with 12 bases between the two ends. Germline values: CDR1 MNHEY, CDR2 SMNVEV (reference sequence). The PCR made use of 60 Vbeta and 13 Jbeta primers. Sequencing used immunoSEQ multiplex PCR; TCRdb keeps in-frame clones, though not all of them. The table lists some 220,000 clones, roughly four fifths of them singletons. Concerning this clone: The antigen remains undetermined.

This chain joins TRBV27 and TRBJ1-2; D not resolved. The sequence was obtained from a woman aged 40 to 49 in good health and CMV-seronegative. The sequenced sample was PBMCs. CDR3 DNA: TGTGCCAGCAGTTTAGGAGGATCCGGAGGCTACACCTTC. Translating it yields CASSLGGSGGYTF.